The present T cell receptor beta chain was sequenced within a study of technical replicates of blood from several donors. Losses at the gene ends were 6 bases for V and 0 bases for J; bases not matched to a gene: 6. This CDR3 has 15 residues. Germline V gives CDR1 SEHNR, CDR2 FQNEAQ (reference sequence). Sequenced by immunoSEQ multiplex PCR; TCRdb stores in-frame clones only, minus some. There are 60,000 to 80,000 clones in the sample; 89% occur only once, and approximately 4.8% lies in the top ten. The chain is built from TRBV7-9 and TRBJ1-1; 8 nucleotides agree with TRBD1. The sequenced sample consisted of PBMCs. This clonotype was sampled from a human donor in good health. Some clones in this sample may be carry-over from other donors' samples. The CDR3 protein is CASRPRQGLNTEAFF. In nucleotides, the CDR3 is TGTGCCAGCAGACCTCGACAGGGGTTGAACACTGAAGCTTTCTTT.